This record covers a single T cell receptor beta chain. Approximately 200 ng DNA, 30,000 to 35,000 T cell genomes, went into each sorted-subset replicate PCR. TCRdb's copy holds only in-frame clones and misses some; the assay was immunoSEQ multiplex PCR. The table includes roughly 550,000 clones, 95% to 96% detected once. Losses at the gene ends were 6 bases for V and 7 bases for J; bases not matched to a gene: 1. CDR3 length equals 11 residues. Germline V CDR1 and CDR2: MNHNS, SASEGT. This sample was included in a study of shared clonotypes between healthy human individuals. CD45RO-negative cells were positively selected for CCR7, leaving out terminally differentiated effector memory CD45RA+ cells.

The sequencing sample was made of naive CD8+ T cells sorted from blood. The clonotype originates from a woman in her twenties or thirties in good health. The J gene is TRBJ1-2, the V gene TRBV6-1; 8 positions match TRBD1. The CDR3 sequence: CASSQGAGYTF. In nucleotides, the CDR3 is TGTGCCAGCAGCCAGGGGGCTGGCTACACCTTC.